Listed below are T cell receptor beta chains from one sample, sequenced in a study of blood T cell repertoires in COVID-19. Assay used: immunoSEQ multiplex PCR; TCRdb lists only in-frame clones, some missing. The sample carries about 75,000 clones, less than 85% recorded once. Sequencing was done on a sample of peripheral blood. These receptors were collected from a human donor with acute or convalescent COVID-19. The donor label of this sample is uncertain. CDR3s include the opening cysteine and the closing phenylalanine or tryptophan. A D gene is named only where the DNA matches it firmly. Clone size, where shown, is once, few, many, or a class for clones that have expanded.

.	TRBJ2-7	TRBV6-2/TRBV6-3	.	CASSYSVGAYEQYF	TGTGCCAGCAGTTACTCGGTGGGAGCCTACGAGCAGTACTTC
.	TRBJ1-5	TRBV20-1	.	CSARDGQPQHF	TGCAGTGCTAGAGACGGTCAGCCCCAGCATTTT
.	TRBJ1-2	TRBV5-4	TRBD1	CASSPETGTGGYTF	TGTGCCAGCAGCCCTGAAACCGGGACAGGCGGCTACACCTTC
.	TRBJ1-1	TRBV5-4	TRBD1	CASSLQGGTEAFF	TGTGCCAGCAGCTTACAGGGGGGGACTGAAGCTTTCTTT
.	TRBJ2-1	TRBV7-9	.	CASSRDLKGYNEQFF	TGTGCCAGCAGCCGGGACTTAAAGGGCTACAATGAGCAGTTCTTC
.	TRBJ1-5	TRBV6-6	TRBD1	CASRGRGIGQPQHF	TGTGCCAGCAGAGGCAGGGGGATAGGTCAGCCCCAGCATTTT
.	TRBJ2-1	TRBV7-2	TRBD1	CASSLAPGTGVNEQFF	TGTGCCAGCAGCTTAGCGCCCGGGACAGGGGTCAATGAGCAGTTCTTC
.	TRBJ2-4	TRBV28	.	CASSFTGLDKNIQYF	TGTGCCAGCAGTTTTACGGGACTGGACAAAAACATTCAGTACTTC
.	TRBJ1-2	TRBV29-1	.	CSVGGVGGYTF	TGCAGCGTTGGCGGGGTTGGGGGCTACACCTTC
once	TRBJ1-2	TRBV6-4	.	CASSEGGGYTF	TGTGCCAGCAGTGAGGGGGGTGGCTACACCTTC
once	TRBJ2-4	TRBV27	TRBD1	CASSRGGQAYIIQYF	TGTGCCAGCAGTCGAGGGGGACAGGCATATATCATTCAGTACTTC
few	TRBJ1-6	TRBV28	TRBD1	CASSLGTASYNSPLHF	TGTGCCAGCAGTTTAGGGACAGCCTCCTATAATTCACCCCTCCACTTT
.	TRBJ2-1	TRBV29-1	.	CSVARDYNEQFF	TGCAGCGTCGCCCGGGACTACAATGAGCAGTTCTTC